This TCR beta chain was captured by sequencing in a study of CD8 T cells in ankylosing spondylitis. CDR1 is SGHAT and CDR2 is FQNNGV in the germline V gene. This CDR3 is 14 amino acids long. Trimming took 1 base from V and 7 from J, leaving 8 bases between them. There are a few counts of this clonotype. Its specificity is unknown. Points from the study as a whole: It was reported that disease-linked clones were significantly enriched in matched ankylosing spondylitis synovial fluid. Apparently characteristic of ankylosing spondylitis blood was a TCR beta motif (about eight highly homologous variants).

Molecular-barcoded quantitative 5'-RACE produced these TCR beta libraries. TCRdb reprocessed the 5' RACE reads via MiXCR and lists one record per CDR3 protein. Of 250,000 to 350,000 distinct CDR3 sequences listed, less than 25% are singletons. What was sequenced was blood, either unsorted or a sorted T cell fraction (not recorded which). V usage is TRBV11-2 and J usage is TRBJ1-6, with D unresolved. This TCR was sampled from a female donor with ankylosing spondylitis or in good health (not recorded which). For the CDR3, the DNA is TGTGCCAGCAGCTTAGCTCCTATGAATTCACCCCTCCACTTT. It encodes CASSLAPMNSPLHF. Full variable domain (missing parts from reference TRBV11-2 and TRBJ1-6): EAGVAQSPRYKIIEKRQSVAFWCNPISGHATLYWYQQILGQGPKLLIQFQNNGVVDDSQLPKDRFSAERLKGVDSTLKIQPAKLEDSAVYLCASSLAPMNSPLHFGNGTRLTVT.